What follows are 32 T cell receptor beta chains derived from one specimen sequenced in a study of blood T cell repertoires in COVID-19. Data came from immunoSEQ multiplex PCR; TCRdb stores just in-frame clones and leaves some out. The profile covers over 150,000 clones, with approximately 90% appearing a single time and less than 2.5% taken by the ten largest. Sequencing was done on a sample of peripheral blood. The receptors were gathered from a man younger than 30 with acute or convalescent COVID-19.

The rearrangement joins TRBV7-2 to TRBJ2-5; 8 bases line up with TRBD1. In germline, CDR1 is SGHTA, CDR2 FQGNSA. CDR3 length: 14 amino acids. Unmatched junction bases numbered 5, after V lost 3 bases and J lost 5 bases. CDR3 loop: CASSFQGAMETQYF. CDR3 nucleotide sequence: TGTGCCAGCAGCTTTCAGGGGGCAATGGAGACCCAGTACTTC. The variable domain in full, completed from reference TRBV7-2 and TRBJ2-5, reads GAGVSQSPSNKVTEKGKDVELRCDPISGHTALYWYRQSLGQGLEFLIYFQGNSAPDKSGLPSDRFSAERTGGSVSTLTIQRTQQEDSAVYLCASSFQGAMETQYFGPGTRLLVL.

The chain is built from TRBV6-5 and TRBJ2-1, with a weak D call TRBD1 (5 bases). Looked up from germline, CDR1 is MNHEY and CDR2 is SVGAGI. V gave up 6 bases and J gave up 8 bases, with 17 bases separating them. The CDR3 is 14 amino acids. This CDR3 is CASRGGHSRDEQFF. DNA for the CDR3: TGTGCCAGCAGGGGTGGACACTCCCGGGATGAGCAGTTCTTC.

Here the CDR3 DNA reads TGTGCCAGCAGCTTGCACACGAAGAGGGACAGGGACGCTGGTCAGCCCCAGCATTTT. Protein product: CASSLHTKRDRDAGQPQHF. The V call is TRBV7-9, the J call TRBJ1-5; TRBD1 matches 9 bases. This CDR3 spans 19 amino acids. The J segment lost 6 bases and the V segment lost 3 bases, leaving 18 bases of the junction unmatched. CDR1 is SEHNR, CDR2 FQNEAQ, per germline (reference sequence).

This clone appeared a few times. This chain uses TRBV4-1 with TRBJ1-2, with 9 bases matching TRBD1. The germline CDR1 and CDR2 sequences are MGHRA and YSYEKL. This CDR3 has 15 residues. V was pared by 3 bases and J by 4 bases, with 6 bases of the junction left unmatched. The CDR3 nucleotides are TGCGCCAGCAGCCAGGGACAGGGTGGCACCTATGGCTACACCTTC. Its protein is CASSQGQGGTYGYTF.

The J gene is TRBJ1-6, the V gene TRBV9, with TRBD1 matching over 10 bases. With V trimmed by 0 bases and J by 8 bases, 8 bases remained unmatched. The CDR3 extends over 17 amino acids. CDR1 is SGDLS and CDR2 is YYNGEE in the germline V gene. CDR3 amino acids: CASSVESGTGEDSPLHF. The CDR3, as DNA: TGTGCCAGCAGCGTAGAATCCGGGACAGGGGAAGATTCACCCCTCCACTTT.

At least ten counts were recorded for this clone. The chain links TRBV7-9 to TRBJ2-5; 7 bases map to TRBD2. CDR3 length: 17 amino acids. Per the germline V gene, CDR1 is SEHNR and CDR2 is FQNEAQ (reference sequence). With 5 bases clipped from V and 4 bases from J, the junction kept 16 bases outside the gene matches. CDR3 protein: CASSQFGQGGVGETQYF. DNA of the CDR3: TGTGCCAGCAGCCAATTCGGGCAGGGAGGGGTCGGAGAGACCCAGTACTTC.

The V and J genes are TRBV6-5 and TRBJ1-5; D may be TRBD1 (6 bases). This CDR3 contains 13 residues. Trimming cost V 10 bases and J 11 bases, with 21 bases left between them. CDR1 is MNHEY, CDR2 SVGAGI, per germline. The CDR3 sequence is CAISRGAGRAQHF. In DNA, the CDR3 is TGTGCCATCTCCCGGGGGGCGGGTCGGGCCCAGCATTTT.

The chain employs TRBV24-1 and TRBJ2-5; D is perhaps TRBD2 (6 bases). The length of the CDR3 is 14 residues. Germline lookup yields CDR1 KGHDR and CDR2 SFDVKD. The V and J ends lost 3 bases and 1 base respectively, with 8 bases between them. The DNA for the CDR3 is TGTGCCACCAGTGATCGGGGGACCCAAGAGACCCAGTACTTC. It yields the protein CATSDRGTQETQYF.

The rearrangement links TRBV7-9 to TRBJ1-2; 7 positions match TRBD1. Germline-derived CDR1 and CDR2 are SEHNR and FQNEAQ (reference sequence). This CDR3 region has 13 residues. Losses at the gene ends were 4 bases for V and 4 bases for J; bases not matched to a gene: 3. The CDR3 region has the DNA TGTGCCAGCAGCTCGGGGACAGCCTATGGCTACACCTTC. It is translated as CASSSGTAYGYTF.

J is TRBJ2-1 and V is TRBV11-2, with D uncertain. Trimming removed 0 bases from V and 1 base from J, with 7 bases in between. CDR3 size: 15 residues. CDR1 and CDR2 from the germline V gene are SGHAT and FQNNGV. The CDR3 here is CASSLETSSYNEQFF. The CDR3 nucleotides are TGTGCCAGCAGCTTAGAGACTTCGTCCTACAATGAGCAGTTCTTC.

CDR3 sequence reads: CASSLNSRGNEKLFF. The CDR3 coding sequence is TGTGCCAGCAGCTTAAATTCACGAGGGAATGAAAAACTGTTTTTT. This chain joins TRBV7-9 and TRBJ1-4; D not certain. Germline V lookup: CDR1 SEHNR, CDR2 FQNEAQ (reference sequence). CDR3 size: 15 residues. The V gene lost 2 bases and the J gene lost 5 bases, with 12 bases spanning the gap.

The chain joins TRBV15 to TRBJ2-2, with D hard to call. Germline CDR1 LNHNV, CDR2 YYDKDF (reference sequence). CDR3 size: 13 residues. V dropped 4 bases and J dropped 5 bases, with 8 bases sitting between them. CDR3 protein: CATSNAATGELFF. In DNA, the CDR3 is TGTGCCACCAGCAATGCGGCGACCGGGGAGCTGTTTTTT.

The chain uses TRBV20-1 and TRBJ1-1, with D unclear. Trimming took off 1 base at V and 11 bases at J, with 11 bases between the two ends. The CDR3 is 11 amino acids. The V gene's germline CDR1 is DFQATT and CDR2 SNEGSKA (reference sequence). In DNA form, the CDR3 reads TGCAGTGCTAGAGGGCAGTGGAGGGCTTTCTTT. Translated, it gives CSARGQWRAFF.

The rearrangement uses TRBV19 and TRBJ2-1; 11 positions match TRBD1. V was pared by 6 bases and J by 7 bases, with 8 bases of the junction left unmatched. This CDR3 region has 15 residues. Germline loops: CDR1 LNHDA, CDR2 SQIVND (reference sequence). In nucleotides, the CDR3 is TGTGCCAGTAGGCAAGGACAGGGGGCTAAGAATGAGCAGTTCTTC. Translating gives CASRQGQGAKNEQFF.

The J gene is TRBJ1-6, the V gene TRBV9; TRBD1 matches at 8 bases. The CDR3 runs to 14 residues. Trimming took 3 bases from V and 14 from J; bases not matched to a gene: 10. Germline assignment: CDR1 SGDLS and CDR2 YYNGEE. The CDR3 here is CASSADRDIGTLHF. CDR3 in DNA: TGTGCCAGCAGCGCGGACAGGGACATTGGGACCCTCCACTTT.

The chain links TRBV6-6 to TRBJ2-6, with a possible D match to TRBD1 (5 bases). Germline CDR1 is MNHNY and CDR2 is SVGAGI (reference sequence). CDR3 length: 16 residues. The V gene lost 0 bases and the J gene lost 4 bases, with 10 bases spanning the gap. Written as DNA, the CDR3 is TGTGCCAGCAGTTACTCGAAAGGGGTCGGGGCCAACGTCCTGACTTTC. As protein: CASSYSKGVGANVLTF.

The CDR3: CASSQGGTNTEAFF. The CDR3 DNA reads TGCGCCAGCAGCCAAGGTGGCACGAACACTGAAGCTTTCTTT. This rearrangement joins TRBV4-1 to TRBJ1-1; no definite D call. Trimming removed 1 base at V and 1 base at J, with 7 bases between. The germline gives CDR1 MGHRA, CDR2 YSYEKL. CDR3 length: 14 residues.

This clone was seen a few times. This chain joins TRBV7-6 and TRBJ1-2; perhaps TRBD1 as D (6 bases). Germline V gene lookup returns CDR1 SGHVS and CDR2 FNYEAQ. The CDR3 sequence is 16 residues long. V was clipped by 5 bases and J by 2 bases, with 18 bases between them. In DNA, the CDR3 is TGTGCCAGCAGCCGGGGGGCAGGGAACCCAAACTATGGCTACACCTTC. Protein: CASSRGAGNPNYGYTF.

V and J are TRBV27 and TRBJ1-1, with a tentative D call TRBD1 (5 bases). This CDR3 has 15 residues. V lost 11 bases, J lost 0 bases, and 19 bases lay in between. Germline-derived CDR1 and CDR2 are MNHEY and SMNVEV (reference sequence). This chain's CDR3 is CAGPMGGTVNTEAFF. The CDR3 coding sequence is TGTGCCGGACCTATGGGAGGGACTGTGAACACTGAAGCTTTCTTT.

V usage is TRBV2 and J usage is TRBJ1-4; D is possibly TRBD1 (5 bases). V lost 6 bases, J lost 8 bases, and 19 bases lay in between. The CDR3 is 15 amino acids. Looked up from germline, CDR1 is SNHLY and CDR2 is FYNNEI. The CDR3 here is CASSPAGGDREKLFF. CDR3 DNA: TGTGCCAGCAGCCCCGCGGGGGGAGATCGGGAAAAACTGTTTTTT. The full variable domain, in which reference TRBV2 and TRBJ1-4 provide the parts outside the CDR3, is EPEVTQTPSHQVTQMGQEVILRCVPISNHLYFYWYRQILGQKVEFLVSFYNNEISEKSEIFDDQFSVERPDGSNFTLKIRSTKLEDSAMYFCASSPAGGDREKLFFGSGTQLSVL.

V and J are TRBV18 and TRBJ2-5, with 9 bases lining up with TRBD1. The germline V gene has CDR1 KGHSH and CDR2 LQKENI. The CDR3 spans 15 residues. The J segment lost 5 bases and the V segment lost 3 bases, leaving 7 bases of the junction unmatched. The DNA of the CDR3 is TGTGCCAGCTCACCGAGACAGGGGGATGAGGAGACCCAGTACTTC. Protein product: CASSPRQGDEETQYF.

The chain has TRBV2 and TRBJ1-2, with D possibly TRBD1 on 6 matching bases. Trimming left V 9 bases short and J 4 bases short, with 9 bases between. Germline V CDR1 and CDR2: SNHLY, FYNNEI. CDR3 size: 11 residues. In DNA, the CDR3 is TGTGCCAGTGGACAGATCTATGGCTACACCTTC. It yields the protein CASGQIYGYTF.

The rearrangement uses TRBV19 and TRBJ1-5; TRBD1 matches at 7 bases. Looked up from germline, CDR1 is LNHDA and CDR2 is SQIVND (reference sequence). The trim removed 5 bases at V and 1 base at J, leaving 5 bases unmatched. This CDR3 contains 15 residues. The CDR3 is CASSLGTESNQPQHF. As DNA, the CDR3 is TGTGCCAGTAGTCTGGGGACAGAAAGCAATCAGCCCCAGCATTTT.

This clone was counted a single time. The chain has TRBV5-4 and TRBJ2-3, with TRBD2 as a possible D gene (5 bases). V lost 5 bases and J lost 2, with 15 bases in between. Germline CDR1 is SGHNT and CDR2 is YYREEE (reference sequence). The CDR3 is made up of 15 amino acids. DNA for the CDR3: TGTGCCAGCAGGATTTTTAGCCGGGACACAGATACGCAGTATTTT. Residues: CASRIFSRDTDTQYF.

CDR3 DNA sequence: TGTGCCACCAGTGATTTTACGGGAGGGCTCCGGGTTGAGCAGTTCTTC. Its protein is CATSDFTGGLRVEQFF. The chain couples TRBV24-1 to TRBJ2-1, with 8 bases fitting TRBD2. The CDR3 sequence is 16 residues long. Germline lookup yields CDR1 KGHDR and CDR2 SFDVKD. V shed 1 base, J shed 9 bases, and the junction held 10 bases outside the gene matches.

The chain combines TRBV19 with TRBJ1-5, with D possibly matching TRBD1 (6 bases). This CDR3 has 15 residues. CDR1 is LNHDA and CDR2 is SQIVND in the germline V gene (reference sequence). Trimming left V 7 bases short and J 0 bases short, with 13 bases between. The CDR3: CASTQGQYSNQPQHF. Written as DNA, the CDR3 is TGTGCCAGTACCCAGGGGCAATATAGCAATCAGCCCCAGCATTTT.

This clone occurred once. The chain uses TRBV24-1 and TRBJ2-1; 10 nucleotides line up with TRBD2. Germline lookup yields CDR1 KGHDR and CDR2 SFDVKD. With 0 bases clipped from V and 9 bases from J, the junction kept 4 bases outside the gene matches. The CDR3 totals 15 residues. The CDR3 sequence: CATSDLRPSGSEQFF. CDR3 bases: TGTGCCACCAGTGATTTGCGTCCTAGCGGGAGTGAGCAGTTCTTC.

CDR3 protein: CASSQYQGGVETEKLFF. The CDR3 DNA reads as TGTGCCAGCAGCCAATACCAAGGGGGCGTGGAGACTGAAAAACTGTTTTTT. The V and J genes are TRBV3-1 (or the pseudogene TRBV3-2) and TRBJ1-4; TRBD1 matches at 7 bases. V was clipped by 2 bases and J by 7 bases; unmatched bases: 13. CDR1 is LGHDT and CDR2 is YNNKEL in the germline V gene (reference sequence). The CDR3 is 17 residues long.

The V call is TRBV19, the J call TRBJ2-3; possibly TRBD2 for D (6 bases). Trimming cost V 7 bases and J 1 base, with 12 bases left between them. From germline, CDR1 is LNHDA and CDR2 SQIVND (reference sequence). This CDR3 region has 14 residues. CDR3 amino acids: CASIGTSRTDTQYF. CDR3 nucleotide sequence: TGTGCCAGTATTGGTACTAGCCGCACAGATACGCAGTATTTT.

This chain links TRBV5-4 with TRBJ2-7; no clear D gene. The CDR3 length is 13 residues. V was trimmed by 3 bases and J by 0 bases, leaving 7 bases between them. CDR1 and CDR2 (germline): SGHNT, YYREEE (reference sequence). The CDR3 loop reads CASSSTNSYEQYF. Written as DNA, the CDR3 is TGTGCCAGCAGCTCCACTAACTCCTACGAGCAGTACTTC.

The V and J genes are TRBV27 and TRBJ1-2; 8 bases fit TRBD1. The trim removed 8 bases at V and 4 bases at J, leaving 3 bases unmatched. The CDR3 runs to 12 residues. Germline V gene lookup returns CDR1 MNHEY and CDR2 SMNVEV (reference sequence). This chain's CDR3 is CASFQGAYGYTF. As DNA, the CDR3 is TGTGCCAGCTTCCAGGGGGCCTATGGCTACACCTTC.

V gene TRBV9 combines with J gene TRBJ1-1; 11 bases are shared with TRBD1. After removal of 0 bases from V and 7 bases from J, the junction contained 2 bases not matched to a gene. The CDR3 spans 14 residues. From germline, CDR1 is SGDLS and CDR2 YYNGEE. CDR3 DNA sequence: TGTGCCAGCAGCGTAGGGACAGGGGGCAGTGAAGCTTTCTTT. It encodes CASSVGTGGSEAFF.